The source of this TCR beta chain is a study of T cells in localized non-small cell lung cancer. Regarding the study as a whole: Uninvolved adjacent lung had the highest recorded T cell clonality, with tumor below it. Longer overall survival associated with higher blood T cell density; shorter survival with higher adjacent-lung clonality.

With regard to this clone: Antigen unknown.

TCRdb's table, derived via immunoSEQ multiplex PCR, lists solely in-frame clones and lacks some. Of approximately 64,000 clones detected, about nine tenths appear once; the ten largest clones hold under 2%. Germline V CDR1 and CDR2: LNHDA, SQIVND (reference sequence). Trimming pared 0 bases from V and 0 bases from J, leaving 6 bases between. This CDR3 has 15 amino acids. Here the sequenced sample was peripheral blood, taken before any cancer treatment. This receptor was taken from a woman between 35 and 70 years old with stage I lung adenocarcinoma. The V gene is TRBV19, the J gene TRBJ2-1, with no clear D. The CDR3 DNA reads TGTGCCAGTAGTATAGATACGAGCTCCTACAATGAGCAGTTCTTC. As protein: CASSIDTSSYNEQFF.